The entry that follows covers one T cell receptor (beta chain) sequence. Its antigen is as yet unknown. The data stem from a study of cytomegalovirus exposure and HLA in healthy donors. Study-level information: There were about 85 million unique TCRs (from HLA-typed donors) in an early data release. Out of 300 to 500 genotyped donors, about 76% belonged to the Caucasian-associated ancestry cluster. Study-wide points: Highest at DRB1 and lowest at HLA-C, TCR association rates differed among HLA loci in a later analysis.

Primers: 60 Vbeta forward and 13 Jbeta reverse. Sequencing was performed with immunoSEQ multiplex PCR; in TCRdb, only in-frame clones are kept and a portion is missing. This sample carries approximately 210,000 clones, about nine tenths of them seen once, and the ten largest clones take over 1%. The sample was PBMCs. The clonotype was recovered from a man aged 25 to 45 in good health and CMV-seronegative.

The CDR3 sequence is CASSPFEGAKGLGEQYF. The CDR3 nucleotides read TGTGCCAGCAGCCCCTTTGAGGGGGCCAAGGGCCTAGGAGAGCAGTACTTC. The rearrangement joins TRBV14 to TRBJ2-7; 7 bases fit TRBD1. The CDR3 runs to 17 residues. J was trimmed by 7 bases and V by 4 bases; bases with no gene match: 19. In germline, CDR1 is SGHDN, CDR2 FVKESK.